One sample yielded the 20 T cell receptor beta chains listed below, sequenced in a study of T cells in localized non-small cell lung cancer. Some clones are missing from TCRdb's copy, which holds only in-frame ones; the method was immunoSEQ multiplex PCR. The sample holds around 16,000 clones; approximately 80% are singletons and the top ten take approximately 28%. This material consisted of peripheral blood, taken before any cancer treatment. The source of these receptors is a male donor aged 60 or over with stage I lung adenocarcinoma.

The J gene is TRBJ1-3, the V gene TRBV5-4; D gene ambiguous. Germline V gene lookup returns CDR1 SGHNT and CDR2 YYREEE (reference sequence). The V end was cut by 2 bases, the J end by 9 bases, with 6 bases between. There are 11 residues in the CDR3. The CDR3 loop is CASSFGATIYF. Written as DNA, the CDR3 is TGTGCCAGCAGCTTCGGCGCCACCATATATTTT.

V is TRBV30 and J is TRBJ2-1; tentatively, D is TRBD1 or TRBD2 (6 bases each). Trimming shortened V by 1 base and J by 2 bases, and 12 bases separated the two germline ends. Germline V lookup: CDR1 GTSNPN, CDR2 SVGIG (reference sequence). The CDR3 sequence is 15 residues long. The CDR3 loop is CAWSGRGLPYNEQFF. In DNA, the CDR3 is TGTGCCTGGAGTGGACGGGGGCTACCCTACAATGAGCAGTTCTTC.

The chain is built from TRBV7-2 and TRBJ2-2; perhaps TRBD2 as D (6 bases). From germline, CDR1 is SGHTA and CDR2 FQGNSA. The CDR3 is made up of 18 amino acids. Deletions cut 1 base from V and 3 bases from J, with 18 bases between. The CDR3 region has the DNA TGTGCCAGCAGCTTAGAACGGCGGGACCCTAATTACACCGGGGAGCTGTTTTTT. This encodes CASSLERRDPNYTGELFF.

The gene calls are TRBV5-8 and TRBJ2-1; D possibly corresponds to TRBD2 (5 bases). This CDR3 is built from 13 residues. V was trimmed by 2 bases and J by 7 bases, leaving 10 bases between them. Germline CDR1 SGHTS, CDR2 YDEGEE. The CDR3 DNA sequence: TGTGCCAGCAGCTTCCTTAGCGCAAATGAGCAGTTCTTC. This translates into CASSFLSANEQFF.

This chain uses TRBV29-1 with TRBJ2-1; 12 nucleotides match TRBD2. The CDR3 runs to 12 residues. J gave up 9 bases and V 5 bases, and 2 bases lay outside the gene matches. Germline loops: CDR1 SQVTM, CDR2 ANQGSEA. The CDR3 region has the DNA TGCAGCGTTCCTAGCGGGAGGGGTGAGCAGTTCTTC. Translation gives CSVPSGRGEQFF.

The chain uses TRBV9 and TRBJ1-2; the D gene is possibly TRBD1 (5 bases). CDR3 size: 14 residues. Trimming shortened V by 3 bases and J by 2 bases, and 11 bases separated the two germline ends. The germline CDR1 and CDR2 sequences are SGDLS and YYNGEE. CDR3 in DNA: TGTGCCAGCAGCGGCTCGACAGTCAACTATGGCTACACCTTC. Its protein is CASSGSTVNYGYTF.

This clone was detected once. Different DNA sequences within this sample yield the same CDR3. The CDR3 loop is CASSLARDQPQHF. The CDR3 DNA sequence: TGTGCCAGCAGCTTAGCGCGGGATCAGCCCCAGCATTTT. The rearrangement joins TRBV7-9 to TRBJ1-5, with D unclear. Germline V gene data show CDR1 as SEHNR and CDR2 as FQNEAQ (reference sequence). This CDR3 comprises 13 residues. V lost 0 bases, J lost 5 bases, and 5 bases lay in between.

The chain recombines TRBV30 with TRBJ2-1; perhaps TRBD1 as D (5 bases). Per germline, CDR1 GTSNPN and CDR2 SVGIG (reference sequence). The CDR3 extends over 15 amino acids. Deletions cut 3 bases from V and 2 bases from J, with 14 bases between. CDR3 residues: CAWRGASSPYNEQFF. Written as DNA, the CDR3 is TGTGCCTGGAGAGGGGCTAGTAGTCCCTACAATGAGCAGTTCTTC. Based on the CDR3 plus reference TRBV30 and TRBJ2-1, the full variable domain is SQTIHQWPATLVQPVGSPLSLECTVEGTSNPNLYWYRQAAGRGLQLLFYSVGIGQISSEVPQNLSASRPQDRQFILSSKKLLLSDSGFYLCAWRGASSPYNEQFFGPGTRLTVL.

The chain has TRBV9 and TRBJ2-3; tentative D call: TRBD2 (6 bases). V gave up 1 base and J gave up 1 base, with 13 bases separating them. The CDR3 runs 16 residues. Germline-derived CDR1 and CDR2 are SGDLS and YYNGEE. The CDR3 spells CASSVSPGAGTDTQYF. The CDR3 DNA is TGTGCCAGCAGCGTAAGCCCGGGAGCTGGCACAGATACGCAGTATTTT. Filled out from reference TRBV9 and TRBJ2-3, the complete variable domain reads DSGVTQTPKHLITATGQRVTLRCSPRSGDLSVYWYQQSLDQGLQFLIQYYNGEERAKGNILERFSAQQFPDLHSELNLSSLELGDSALYFCASSVSPGAGTDTQYFGPGTRLTVL.

The chain uses TRBV7-9 and TRBJ2-7; D remains unclear. The CDR3 is 15 amino acids. Germline lookup yields CDR1 SEHNR and CDR2 FQNEAQ (reference sequence). V dropped 5 bases and J dropped 4 bases, with 18 bases sitting between them. The DNA of the CDR3 is TGTGCCAGCAGCGGGTCGATACCGCGGTCTTACGAGCAGTACTTC. Encoded protein: CASSGSIPRSYEQYF.

To note about this clone: The same CDR3 can be traced to other DNA sequences in this sample. The rearrangement uses TRBV19 and TRBJ2-7, with D possibly being TRBD2 (5 bases). Germline V gene sequence: CDR1 LNHDA, CDR2 SQIVND (reference sequence). The ends were cut back, 3 bases at V and 1 base at J, with 7 bases in the middle. The length of the CDR3 is 13 residues. In DNA, the CDR3 is TGTGCCAGTAGTATCACGGGGTCCTACGAGCAGTACTTC. Its protein product is CASSITGSYEQYF.

The gene calls are TRBV27 and TRBJ2-7, with TRBD1 identical over 11 bases. The CDR3 runs 14 residues. The V and J ends lost 7 bases and 4 bases, in that order; junction bases with no gene match: 6. CDR1 MNHEY and CDR2 SMNVEV come from the germline V gene (reference sequence). The CDR3 protein is CASTGQGVPYEQYF. For the CDR3, the DNA is TGTGCCAGCACGGGACAGGGGGTGCCATACGAGCAGTACTTC.

The chain links TRBV30 to TRBJ2-7, with TRBD1 as a possible D gene (6 bases). This CDR3 contains 13 residues. Germline CDR1 reads GTSNPN; CDR2 reads SVGIG (reference sequence). The V end lost 2 bases, the J end lost 1 base, and 9 bases lay between the germline ends. The CDR3 DNA follows: TGTGCCTGGAGTATACAGGGATCCTACGAGCAGTACTTC. This encodes CAWSIQGSYEQYF.

This clone was seen a handful of times. This sequence joins TRBV29-1 and TRBJ1-2, with D possibly matching TRBD1 (6 bases). The CDR3 spans 13 residues. Germline-derived CDR1 and CDR2 are SQVTM and ANQGSEA. The V and J ends lost 3 bases and 8 bases respectively, with 16 bases between them. The CDR3 here is CSVERMGASGYTF. For the CDR3, the DNA is TGCAGCGTTGAGCGAATGGGGGCAAGCGGCTACACCTTC.

This chain uses TRBV28 with TRBJ2-7; 9 nucleotides match TRBD2. The length of the CDR3 is 15 residues. Germline values: CDR1 MDHEN, CDR2 SYDVKM. V lost 6 bases, J lost 3 bases, and 9 bases stayed unmatched. CDR3 sequence reads: CASSYVAGGSYEQYF. The CDR3 nucleotides read TGTGCCAGCAGCTACGTGGCGGGAGGGAGCTACGAGCAGTACTTC.

The chain has TRBV5-4 and TRBJ1-1; the D gene is possibly TRBD1 (6 bases). V lost 5 bases, J lost 0 bases, and 14 bases lay in between. CDR1 and CDR2 (germline): SGHNT, YYREEE (reference sequence). The CDR3 contains 15 residues. Here the CDR3 reads CASRPGQTMNTEAFF. CDR3 bases: TGTGCCAGCAGACCCGGACAGACGATGAACACTGAAGCTTTCTTT. Filled out from reference TRBV5-4 and TRBJ1-1, the complete variable domain reads ETGVTQSPTHLIKTRGQQVTLRCSSQSGHNTVSWYQQALGQGPQFIFQYYREEENGRGNFPPRFSGLQFPNYSSELNVNALELDDSALYLCASRPGQTMNTEAFFGQGTRLTVV.

The chain couples TRBV19 to TRBJ2-3, with 8 positions matching TRBD1. The trim removed 6 bases at V and 2 bases at J, leaving 19 bases unmatched. Germline CDR1 and CDR2: LNHDA and SQIVND (reference sequence). The CDR3 is 19 residues long. This CDR3 is CASRRASGGQGTFTDTQYF. The CDR3, as DNA: TGTGCCAGTAGACGGGCCTCAGGGGGCCAGGGGACATTCACAGATACGCAGTATTTT.

The V call is TRBV28, the J call TRBJ1-2; perhaps TRBD1 as D (6 bases). The V gene lost 2 bases and the J gene lost 6 bases, with 22 bases spanning the gap. The CDR3 runs 17 residues. Germline V gene sequence: CDR1 MDHEN, CDR2 SYDVKM. The CDR3 DNA follows: TGTGCCAGCAGTTTAATTCGGGCGGGGGGCGGCGCCGATGGCTACACCTTC. Its protein is CASSLIRAGGGADGYTF.

V is TRBV2 and J is TRBJ1-2; a weak D match, TRBD1 (5 bases). Trimming took 4 bases from V and 1 from J, leaving 10 bases between them. This CDR3 has 14 amino acids. CDR1 and CDR2 (germline): SNHLY, FYNNEI. The CDR3 here is CASSGDGGNYGYTF. In DNA, the CDR3 is TGTGCCAGCAGTGGAGATGGGGGTAACTATGGCTACACCTTC. The full variable domain, with the rest looked up from reference TRBV2 and TRBJ1-2, is EPEVTQTPSHQVTQMGQEVILRCVPISNHLYFYWYRQILGQKVEFLVSFYNNEISEKSEIFDDQFSVERPDGSNFTLKIRSTKLEDSAMYFCASSGDGGNYGYTFGSGTRLTVV.

This clone occurred once. The CDR3 DNA follows: TGCGCCAGCAGCCAAGGGACTGGGCCTTGGGAAGAGACCCAGTACTTC. Protein product: CASSQGTGPWEETQYF. The V gene is TRBV4-1, the J gene TRBJ2-5, with D tentatively TRBD2 (5 bases). The CDR3 sequence is 16 residues long. Per the germline V gene, CDR1 is MGHRA and CDR2 is YSYEKL. Trimming left V 1 base short and J 3 bases short, with 15 bases between.